This T cell receptor (beta chain) was observed in a study of response to subunit inactivated influenza vaccine. Each CDR3 protein gets one entry after TCRdb re-called the RT-PCR reads with MiXCR. The data contain hundreds of thousands of distinct CDR3 sequences, about a tenth of them seen just once; the ten biggest clones take up about 12%. Germline V lookup: CDR1 MNHEY, CDR2 SVGEGT. V was clipped by 6 bases and J by 1 base; unmatched bases: 7. The CDR3 is 15 residues long. Study outcomes and limitations: Each seasonal influenza vaccination recruits few new T cells, the authors suggested.

About this clonotype itself: No antigen is known for it.

This chain connects TRBV6-2 or TRBV6-3 to TRBJ1-1; 8 nucleotides match TRBD1. The sample consisted of PBMCs from blood, taken 45 days after vaccination. The clonotype comes from a middle-aged man who received an inactivated influenza vaccine. CDR3 sequence: CASRNNDRGNTEAFF. The CDR3 coding sequence is TGTGCCAGCAGAAATAATGACAGGGGGAACACTGAAGCTTTCTTT.